Each of the 5 T cell receptor beta chains below was sequenced from the same sample in a study of identical twins. A single record per CDR3 protein comes from TCRdb applying MiXCR to the 5' RACE reads. The sample consists of 500,000 or so distinct CDR3 sequences, over 12% of them appearing once. This sample was shared with a second study, whose subject was yellow fever vaccine responses in identical twins.

The sample taken for sequencing was CD4+ T cells sorted from blood. The receptor source for this set is a woman aged 18 to 35 in good health.

This chain joins TRBV7-2 and TRBJ2-3; TRBD1 aligns across 7 bases. This CDR3 contains 15 residues. Germline CDR1 and CDR2: SGHTA and FQGNSA. With V trimmed by 1 base and J by 6 bases, 7 bases remained unmatched. CDR3 loop: CASSLEGATTDTQYF. DNA of the CDR3: TGTGCCAGCAGCTTAGAGGGGGCGACCACCGATACGCAGTATTTT. The full variable domain, in which reference TRBV7-2 and TRBJ2-3 provide the parts outside the CDR3, is GAGVSQSPSNKVTEKGKDVELRCDPISGHTALYWYRQSLGQGLEFLIYFQGNSAPDKSGLPSDRFSAERTGGSVSTLTIQRTQQEDSAVYLCASSLEGATTDTQYFGPGTRLTVL.

The rearrangement joins TRBV7-8 to TRBJ2-1, with 7 bases lining up with TRBD1. This CDR3 is 13 amino acids long. From germline, CDR1 is SGHVS and CDR2 FQNEAQ. The junction had 9 bases not matched to a gene; V was cut back by 4 bases and J by 12 bases. The CDR3 DNA sequence: TGTGCCAGCAGCTCAAACACTGGGACAGTGCAGTTCTTC. Amino acids: CASSSNTGTVQFF.

This clonotype showed up many times. V is TRBV6-2 or TRBV6-3 and J is TRBJ2-1; D may be TRBD1 or TRBD2 (5 bases each). Germline V gene sequence: CDR1 MNHEY, CDR2 SVGEGT. V lost 7 bases and J lost 10, with 23 bases in between. CDR3 length: 15 residues. The CDR3 region is CASTITSAGTNEQFF. In DNA, the CDR3 is TGTGCCAGCACCATCACCTCAGCCGGGACCAACGAGCAGTTCTTC.

The gene calls are TRBV10-3 and TRBJ2-7, with D perhaps assigned TRBD1 or TRBD2 (5 bases each). Germline CDR1 is ENHRY and CDR2 is SYGVKD. V was clipped by 10 bases and J by 5 bases, with 12 bases between them. This CDR3 comprises 11 residues. The CDR3 DNA reads TGTGCCACGGGACCCAAGGACGAGCAGTACTTC. This translates into CATGPKDEQYF.

This clonotype was detected many times. The genes are TRBV7-9 and TRBJ2-7; unclear D gene. The CDR3 spans 12 residues. The V and J ends lost 6 bases and 0 bases respectively, with 6 bases between them. Germline V lookup: CDR1 SEHNR, CDR2 FQNEAQ (reference sequence). The CDR3: CASSLNSYEQYF. The CDR3 nucleotides read TGTGCCAGCAGTTTAAACTCCTACGAGCAGTACTTC.